Each of the 12 T cell receptor beta chains below was sequenced from the same sample in a study of CD8 T cells in Susac syndrome. It was with random hexamers that roughly 0.45 to 1 ug RNA was reverse transcribed. TCRdb reanalysed the immunoSEQ multiplex PCR reads using MiXCR and keeps one entry per CDR3 protein. Of 150,000 or so distinct CDR3 sequences in the sample, 90% to 95% were seen once. The sequenced sample consisted of CD4+ T cells from PBMCs. Every receptor here comes from a human donor in good health.

The chain recombines TRBV20-1 with TRBJ1-4; D gene unclear. The length of the CDR3 is 14 residues. Germline V gives CDR1 DFQATT, CDR2 SNEGSKA (reference sequence). Trimming took 0 bases from V and 5 from J, leaving 10 bases between them. For the CDR3, the DNA is TGCAGTGCTAGAGAAAGTACCAGGAATGAAAAACTGTTTTTT. It is translated as CSARESTRNEKLFF.

This chain connects TRBV9 to TRBJ2-1, with unresolved D. Trimming stripped 0 bases from V and 4 bases from J, with 5 bases between. Germline V CDR1 and CDR2: SGDLS, YYNGEE. The CDR3 length is 13 residues. CDR3 nucleotide sequence: TGTGCCAGCAGCGTAGGCTATTACAATGAGCAGTTCTTC. Protein product: CASSVGYYNEQFF.

The rearrangement joins TRBV20-1 to TRBJ1-2; D unclear. V dropped 3 bases and J dropped 4 bases, with 6 bases sitting between them. Looked up from germline, CDR1 is DFQATT and CDR2 is SNEGSKA (reference sequence). This CDR3 comprises 11 residues. The CDR3 is CSARAGYGYTF. CDR3 bases: TGCAGTGCTAGGGCGGGCTATGGCTACACCTTC.

This sequence joins TRBV5-6 and TRBJ2-7; possible D gene TRBD2, 6 bases. Germline values: CDR1 SGHDT, CDR2 YYEEEE. Trimming removed 4 bases at V and 1 base at J, with 18 bases between. The CDR3 length is 16 residues. CDR3 in DNA: TGTGCCAGCAGCACAACCGGGACTCAGAGGTCCTACGAGCAGTACTTC. This gives the protein CASSTTGTQRSYEQYF.

The rearrangement links TRBV7-9 to TRBJ2-1, with D unresolved. Germline CDR1 is SEHNR and CDR2 is FQNEAQ (reference sequence). This CDR3 is 11 amino acids long. The V end was cut by 3 bases, the J end by 6 bases, with 3 bases between. The CDR3 sequence: CASSFINEQFF. DNA for the CDR3: TGTGCCAGCAGCTTTATCAATGAGCAGTTCTTC.

The chain has TRBV12-3 or TRBV12-4 and TRBJ2-1, with D tentatively TRBD2 (7 bases). The CDR3 totals 14 residues. Trimming pared 7 bases from V and 5 bases from J, leaving 15 bases between. CDR3 loop: CASMLEGGNNEQFF. As DNA, the CDR3 is TGTGCCAGCATGCTCGAGGGGGGGAACAATGAGCAGTTCTTC.

The genes are TRBV12-3 or TRBV12-4 and TRBJ1-2, with 7 bases fitting TRBD1. V lost 2 bases to trimming and J lost 4 bases; unmatched junction nucleotides: 4. The CDR3 length is 14 residues. Here the CDR3 reads CASSLLTGTYGYTF. As DNA, the CDR3 is TGTGCCAGCAGTTTACTGACAGGGACCTATGGCTACACCTTC.

The V call is TRBV23-1, the J call TRBJ2-7; perhaps TRBD2 as D (6 bases). TRBV23-1 is labeled an ORF, and its function is uncertain. With 8 bases removed from V and 3 bases from J, the gap between germline ends came to 32 bases. The CDR3 has 19 residues. In nucleotides, the CDR3 is TGCGCCAGCCTCCGAGGAGGGGCATCTAGCACTGGTGGCGACTACGAGCAGTACTTC. It encodes CASLRGGASSTGGDYEQYF.

The genes are TRBV11-2 and TRBJ2-7, with D possibly TRBD1 on 6 matching bases. This CDR3 is built from 15 residues. Trimming removed 0 bases from V and 3 bases from J, with 12 bases in between. Germline V CDR1 and CDR2: SGHAT, FQNNGV. CDR3 nucleotide sequence: TGTGCCAGCAGCTTAGATCGTGCCAGGGGCTACGAGCAGTACTTC. The encoded protein is CASSLDRARGYEQYF. Supplemented by reference TRBV11-2 and TRBJ2-7, the full variable domain reads EAGVAQSPRYKIIEKRQSVAFWCNPISGHATLYWYQQILGQGPKLLIQFQNNGVVDDSQLPKDRFSAERLKGVDSTLKIQPAKLEDSAVYLCASSLDRARGYEQYFGPGTRLTVT.

V is TRBV20-1 and J is TRBJ2-7; possible D gene TRBD1, 6 bases. Germline CDR1 and CDR2: DFQATT and SNEGSKA (reference sequence). CDR3 length: 13 amino acids. V shed 4 bases and J shed 0 bases, with 10 bases lying between them. The chain's CDR3 is CSAKGTSSYEQYF. The CDR3 coding sequence is TGCAGTGCTAAGGGGACAAGCTCCTACGAGCAGTACTTC.

This rearrangement joins TRBV12-3 or TRBV12-4 to TRBJ1-1, with D unresolved. The length of the CDR3 is 14 residues. The V end lost 5 bases, the J end lost 0 bases, and 10 bases lay between the germline ends. This chain's CDR3 is CASSPPGLNTEAFF. CDR3 DNA: TGTGCCAGCAGTCCCCCGGGGTTGAACACTGAAGCTTTCTTT.

V gene TRBV20-1 combines with J gene TRBJ1-5, with TRBD1 matching over 7 bases. CDR1 DFQATT and CDR2 SNEGSKA come from the germline V gene (reference sequence). V lost 6 bases, J lost 2 bases, and 7 bases stayed unmatched. CDR3 length equals 14 residues. The CDR3 nucleotides read TGCAGTGCCCAAAAAACAGGGGGCAATCAGCCCCAGCATTTT. Its translation: CSAQKTGGNQPQHF.